This TCR beta chain was sequenced in a study of blood T cell repertoires in COVID-19. Study in general: Acute-phase and convalescent COVID-19 samples originated in the United States, Italy and Spain.

Trimming cost V 3 bases and J 6 bases, with 8 bases left between them. Germline CDR1 reads MNHEY; CDR2 reads SMNVEV (reference sequence). The CDR3 is made up of 13 amino acids. Under the authors' procedure: Amplifying reference gene primers gave estimates of nucleated cell counts. TCRdb's table, derived via immunoSEQ multiplex PCR, lists solely in-frame clones and lacks some. V and J calls and clone size come straight from that table; D and trimming were deduced from the DNA. The table lists tens of thousands of clones, about 89% of them singletons, with less than 2.5% in the top ten. The origin of this receptor is a human donor in a cohort sampled during active COVID-19. Input material: peripheral blood. This chain uses TRBV27 with TRBJ2-2, with a tentative D call TRBD2 (5 bases). The CDR3 protein is CASSFRRAGELFF. The CDR3, as DNA: TGTGCCAGCAGTTTCAGGCGGGCCGGGGAGCTGTTTTTT.